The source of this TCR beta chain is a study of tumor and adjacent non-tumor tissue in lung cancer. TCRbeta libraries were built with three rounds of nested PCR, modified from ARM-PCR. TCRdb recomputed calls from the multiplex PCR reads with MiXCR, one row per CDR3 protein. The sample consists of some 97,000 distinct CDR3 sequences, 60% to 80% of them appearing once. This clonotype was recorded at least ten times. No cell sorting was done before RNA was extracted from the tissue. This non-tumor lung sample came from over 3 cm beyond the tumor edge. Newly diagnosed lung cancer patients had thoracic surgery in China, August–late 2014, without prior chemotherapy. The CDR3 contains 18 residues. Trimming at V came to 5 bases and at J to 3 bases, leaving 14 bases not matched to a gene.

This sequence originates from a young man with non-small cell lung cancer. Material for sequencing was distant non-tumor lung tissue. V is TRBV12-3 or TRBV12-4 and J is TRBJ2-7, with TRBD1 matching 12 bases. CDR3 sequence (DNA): TGTGCCAGCAGTACCCTTGGGACCGGGACAGGGGGCTTCTACGAGCAGTACTTC. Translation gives CASSTLGTGTGGFYEQYF.